The TCR beta chain described here comes from a study of blood T cell repertoires in COVID-19. Across the whole study: COVID-19 samples collected from the United States, Italy and Spain covered acute and convalescent phases.

From germline, CDR1 is SGHAT and CDR2 FQNNGV. The CDR3 spans 16 residues. V was pared by 1 base and J by 5 bases, with 4 bases of the junction left unmatched. Original handling: Amplification of reference gene primers was used by the study to estimate nucleated cell counts. Sequencing was performed with immunoSEQ multiplex PCR; in TCRdb, only in-frame clones are kept and a portion is missing. V and J calls and clone size are those listed in that table; D and trimming were worked out from the DNA. The repertoire has fewer than 30,000 clones, 80% to 90% of them found once; the top ten carry around 30%.

Sequenced material: peripheral blood. This TCR was sampled from an elderly woman with COVID-19, enrolled during active disease. The V and J genes are TRBV11-2 and TRBJ2-2, with 10 bases lining up with TRBD1. As DNA, the CDR3 is TGTGCCAGCAGCTTAGGGGGGACAGGGGTGACCGGGGAGCTGTTTTTT. Translating it yields CASSLGGTGVTGELFF.